A single sample gave rise to the 31 T cell receptor beta chains below, sequenced in a study of blood T cells in healthy people across ages (dated by TCRdb to between 2014 and 2017). Library prep was done by 5' RACE. The sample was run on an Illumina HiSeq 2500. A second PCR of roughly 7 to 11 cycles was performed with a sample-barcoded 5' primer and a J-beta primer mix. TCRdb reran the public reads through fastp at Q25 and MiXCR, keeping productive beta chains. Each CDR3 protein appears once, grouped with its most common genes and DNA. Here the sample has about 640,000 distinct CDR3 sequences; approximately 50% occur a single time. Of the sample, over 35% is held by the ten largest clones. Sequencing was carried out using blood. The receptors stem from a man aged 55-75 years in good health.

The chain combines TRBV5-1 with TRBJ1-4, with 8 nucleotides matching TRBD1. CDR1 and CDR2 from the germline V gene are SGHRS and YFSETQ. The CDR3 spans 15 residues. Unmatched junction bases numbered 7, after V lost 4 bases and J lost 5 bases. CDR3 sequence: CASSGTGTGNEKLFF. The CDR3 nucleotides are TGCGCCAGCAGCGGAACCGGGACAGGAAATGAAAAACTGTTTTTT.

The rearrangement joins TRBV6-1 to TRBJ1-5; maybe TRBD1 (6 bases). Deletions cut 6 bases from V and 0 bases from J, with 9 bases between. The germline gives CDR1 MNHNS, CDR2 SASEGT. The length of the CDR3 is 14 residues. Here the CDR3 reads CASSGQFSNQPQHF. In nucleotides, the CDR3 is TGTGCCAGCAGCGGACAGTTTAGCAATCAGCCCCAGCATTTT.

The chain combines TRBV28 with TRBJ2-5; possible D gene TRBD1, 6 bases. CDR3 length: 16 amino acids. Between the trimmed V and J ends, which lost 2 bases and 1 base, there was a span of 14 bases. From germline, CDR1 is MDHEN and CDR2 SYDVKM. Here the CDR3 reads CASSLLQGGFQETQYF. The CDR3 DNA reads as TGTGCCAGCAGTTTACTACAGGGTGGGTTCCAAGAGACCCAGTACTTC.

The V gene is TRBV4-1, the J gene TRBJ1-1, with TRBD1 matching over 10 bases. The CDR3 runs 14 residues. V dropped 2 bases and J dropped 7; count of bases not matched to a gene: 4. Germline V lookup: CDR1 MGHRA, CDR2 YSYEKL. In DNA, the CDR3 is TGCGCCAGCAGCCAAAGACAGGGGGCGGTTGAAGCTTTCTTT. Protein product: CASSQRQGAVEAFF.

This clonotype was seen only a few times. The rearrangement uses TRBV25-1 and TRBJ2-3; D assignment may be TRBD1 or TRBD2 (5 bases each). V gave up 11 bases and J gave up 10 bases, with 13 bases separating them. Germline CDR1 reads MGHDK; CDR2 reads SYGVNS. This CDR3 comprises 10 residues. CDR3 residues: CAPRGPAQYF. CDR3 coding DNA: TGTGCCCCCCGGGGCCCTGCGCAGTATTTT.

In this sample, this clonotype turned up a few times. This CDR3 reads CSAPHWRGEEQFF. For the CDR3, the DNA is TGCAGTGCGCCTCACTGGCGGGGGGAAGAGCAGTTCTTC. The chain is built from TRBV20-1 and TRBJ2-1; 8 nucleotides line up with TRBD2. The CDR3 loop spans 13 amino acids. CDR1 and CDR2 (germline): DFQATT, SNEGSKA (reference sequence). V shed 6 bases, J shed 10 bases, and the junction held 11 bases outside the gene matches.

CDR3 coding DNA: TGTGCCAGCAGCCAAGTCGAGCGGCAAAAGCAGTACTTC. It is translated as CASSQVERQKQYF. V is TRBV3-1 and J is TRBJ2-7; possibly TRBD2 for D (5 bases). CDR3 length equals 13 residues. Germline V gene lookup returns CDR1 LGHDT and CDR2 YNNKEL (reference sequence). V was trimmed by 1 base and J by 8 bases, leaving 12 bases between them.

Worth noting for this clonotype: The junction shows a germline mismatch at one end, possibly a read error. The rearrangement links TRBV28 to TRBJ2-3, with a weak D call TRBD1 (5 bases). Germline V gene data show CDR1 as MDHEN and CDR2 as SYDVKM. The CDR3 has 14 amino acids. CDR3 residues: CASKVGPSTDTQYF. The DNA for the CDR3 is TGTGCCAGCAAGGTGGGGCCGAGCACCGATACGCAGTATTTT.

V and J are TRBV7-9 and TRBJ1-6, with D possibly TRBD1 on 6 matching bases. The length of the CDR3 is 15 residues. Trimming pared 0 bases from V and 7 bases from J, leaving 10 bases between. Germline V gene sequence: CDR1 SEHNR, CDR2 FQNEAQ (reference sequence). CDR3 residues: CASSLAGAYNSPLHF. The CDR3 nucleotides read TGTGCCAGCAGCTTAGCGGGGGCGTACAATTCACCCCTCCACTTT.

The chain joins TRBV20-1 to TRBJ2-1, with D possibly TRBD2 on 5 matching bases. Germline-derived CDR1 and CDR2 are DFQATT and SNEGSKA (reference sequence). The V gene lost 6 bases and the J gene lost 7 bases, with 16 bases spanning the gap. The CDR3 length is 13 residues. For the CDR3, the DNA is TGCAGTGCCCGAGGGCAGGTCGGTAATGAGCAGTTCTTC. It is translated as CSARGQVGNEQFF.

The chain is built from TRBV14 and TRBJ1-6; 7 nucleotides line up with TRBD1. Germline trimming cut 3 bases from V and 6 bases from J; bases unmatched to any gene: 2. CDR3 length equals 14 residues. Germline V CDR1 and CDR2: SGHDN, FVKESK. The CDR3 is CASSQGQRNSPLHF. As DNA, the CDR3 is TGTGCCAGCAGCCAGGGACAGCGTAATTCACCCCTCCACTTT.

V and J are TRBV5-5 and TRBJ2-1; 7 positions agree with TRBD1. The J call is in doubt because the DNA end fits TRBJ2-7 better. The CDR3 spans 15 residues. The germline V gene encodes CDR1 SGHKS and CDR2 YYEKEE (reference sequence). CDR3 sequence: CASSWGQPFYNEQYF. DNA for the CDR3: TGTGCCAGCAGCTGGGGACAGCCCTTTTACAATGAGCAGTACTTC.

This sequence joins TRBV7-6 and TRBJ2-4; TRBD2 matches at 12 bases. V shed 3 bases and J 7 bases; nucleotides not matched to a gene: 7. CDR1 SGHVS and CDR2 FNYEAQ come from the germline V gene. The CDR3 runs 16 residues. The CDR3 DNA sequence: TGTGCCAGCAGCTTTTCTAGCGGGGGGGCCGGGAACATTCAGTACTTC. Amino acids: CASSFSSGGAGNIQYF. Full variable domain (rest looked up from reference TRBV7-6 and TRBJ2-4): GAGVSQSPRYKVTKRGQDVALRCDPISGHVSLYWYRQALGQGPEFLTYFNYEAQQDKSGLPNDRFSAERPEGSISTLTIQRTEQRDSAMYRCASSFSSGGAGNIQYFGAGTRLSVL.

This clonotype was observed a handful of times. The V call is TRBV4-1, the J call TRBJ2-1, with 9 bases lining up with TRBD2. CDR1 and CDR2 (germline): MGHRA, YSYEKL. V shed 4 bases, J shed 6 bases, and the junction held 7 bases outside the gene matches. The length of the CDR3 is 15 residues. DNA of the CDR3: TGCGCCAGCAGCCGGCGGGGGGGAGAAAGCAATGAGCAGTTCTTC. Residues: CASSRRGGESNEQFF.

This clonotype came up a few times. This chain joins TRBV15 and TRBJ1-2, with TRBD1 matching over 8 bases. Germline CDR1 LNHNV, CDR2 YYDKDF (reference sequence). The CDR3 has 15 residues. V trimming: 0 bases; J trimming: 4 bases; junction bases outside the gene matches: 4. CDR3 sequence: CATSRDQGAPYGYTF. The CDR3 coding sequence is TGTGCCACCAGCAGAGATCAGGGGGCTCCCTATGGCTACACCTTC. Drawing the rest from reference TRBV15 and TRBJ1-2, the complete variable domain is DAMVIQNPRYQVTQFGKPVTLSCSQTLNHNVMYWYQQKSSQAPKLLFHYYDKDFNNEADTPDNFQSRRPNTSFCFLDIRSPGLGDTAMYLCATSRDQGAPYGYTFGSGTRLTVV.

V usage is TRBV27 and J usage is TRBJ2-7; 13 positions match TRBD2. The tail of the sequence fits TRBJ2-5 better, so the J call may be wrong. The CDR3 is 17 residues long. Germline V gives CDR1 MNHEY, CDR2 SMNVEV (reference sequence). The CDR3, as DNA: TGTGCCAGCAGTTACCGACGACTAGCGGGGGGTTTCGAGACCCAGTACTTC. Translating it yields CASSYRRLAGGFETQYF.

The table lists this clonotype with many counts. One junction end does not reproduce the germline sequence, and a read error may be involved. J is TRBJ2-3 and V is TRBV5-1; D is unclear. The CDR3 has 12 residues. CDR1 and CDR2 (germline): SGHRS, YFSETQ. The CDR3 sequence: CASSTSTDTQYF. CDR3 sequence (DNA): TGTGCCAGCAGCACCTCGACAGATACGCAGTATTTT. Combining the CDR3 with reference TRBV5-1 and TRBJ2-3 gives the whole variable domain KAGVTQTPRYLIKTRGQQVTLSCSPISGHRSVSWYQQTPGQGLQFLFEYFSETQRNKGNFPGRFSGRQFSNSRSEMNVSTLELGDSALYLCASSTSTDTQYFGPGTRLTVL.

The V and J genes are TRBV5-1 and TRBJ2-1, with 9 positions matching TRBD2. V lost 0 bases and J lost 8; bases outside the gene matches: 15. The CDR3 loop spans 18 amino acids. Germline values: CDR1 SGHRS, CDR2 YFSETQ. The CDR3 loop is CASSLVAAGGPGFDEQFF. In nucleotides, the CDR3 is TGCGCCAGCAGCTTGGTCGCCGCGGGGGGGCCTGGGTTCGATGAGCAGTTCTTC.

This clonotype came up a few times. The V call is TRBV15, the J call TRBJ2-4, with 10 bases fitting TRBD2. Trimming took 3 bases from V and 2 from J; bases not matched to a gene: 7. The CDR3 has 17 amino acids. CDR1 and CDR2 from the germline V gene are LNHNV and YYDKDF (reference sequence). The CDR3 sequence is CATSRELAGTSKNIQYF. CDR3 nucleotide sequence: TGTGCCACCAGCAGGGAACTAGCGGGGACCTCCAAAAACATTCAGTACTTC. The entire variable domain, with the rest obtained from reference TRBV15 and TRBJ2-4, is as follows: DAMVIQNPRYQVTQFGKPVTLSCSQTLNHNVMYWYQQKSSQAPKLLFHYYDKDFNNEADTPDNFQSRRPNTSFCFLDIRSPGLGDTAMYLCATSRELAGTSKNIQYFGAGTRLSVL.

The chain has TRBV20-1 and TRBJ2-5; 9 nucleotides match TRBD1. The last part of the DNA fits TRBJ2-7 better; the J call may be wrong. Germline CDR1 reads DFQATT; CDR2 reads SNEGSKA (reference sequence). The CDR3 runs to 19 residues. The CDR3 loop reads CSARGFGTGSRFRSYEQYF. CDR3 sequence (DNA): TGCAGTGCTAGAGGGTTCGGGACAGGGAGTCGTTTTAGGTCCTACGAGCAGTACTTC.

The V call is TRBV9, the J call TRBJ1-2; a possible D gene is TRBD1 (6 bases). The CDR3 totals 15 residues. CDR1 and CDR2 from the germline V gene are SGDLS and YYNGEE. V was clipped by 0 bases and J by 7 bases, with 16 bases between them. CDR3 bases: TGTGCCAGCAGCGTAGGGGCTCCCCTACAGGGTGGCTACACCTTC. As protein: CASSVGAPLQGGYTF.

The rearrangement joins TRBV20-1 to TRBJ2-1; 9 nucleotides agree with TRBD1. The end of the DNA fits TRBJ2-7 better, so the J call may be wrong. The CDR3 is 12 residues long. The germline CDR1 and CDR2 sequences are DFQATT and SNEGSKA (reference sequence). The CDR3 DNA follows: TGCAGTGTTGGGACAGGGAACAATGAGCAGTACTTC. Amino acid sequence: CSVGTGNNEQYF.

The chain joins TRBV20-1 to TRBJ2-4, with 13 bases that match TRBD2. TRBJ2-7 matches the DNA end more closely, so the J call is doubtful. CDR3 size: 15 residues. The germline V gene encodes CDR1 DFQATT and CDR2 SNEGSKA (reference sequence). The CDR3 region is CSASATSGGAYEQYF. The DNA for the CDR3 is TGCAGTGCTAGTGCAACTAGCGGGGGGGCGTACGAGCAGTACTTC.

This clonotype was counted between two and nine times. The chain is built from TRBV6-1 and TRBJ1-6, with D unresolved. This CDR3 contains 13 residues. Trimming took 6 bases from V and 7 from J, leaving 10 bases between them. Per the germline V gene, CDR1 is MNHNS and CDR2 is SASEGT. This CDR3 reads CASRDLLNSPLHF. The CDR3 DNA follows: TGTGCCAGCAGGGATCTACTAAATTCACCCCTCCACTTT.

The chain recombines TRBV12-3 or TRBV12-4 with TRBJ2-7; TRBD1 agrees at 9 bases. The end of the DNA fits TRBJ2-1 better, so the J call may be wrong. This CDR3 is built from 15 residues. The CDR3: CASSRPGQGTGEQFF. As DNA, the CDR3 is TGTGCCAGCAGCCGCCCGGGACAGGGTACGGGTGAGCAGTTCTTC.

V gene TRBV7-9 combines with J gene TRBJ2-5; D ambiguous. CDR1 SEHNR and CDR2 FQNEAQ come from the germline V gene (reference sequence). The CDR3 runs to 15 residues. V was trimmed by 5 bases and J by 11 bases, leaving 24 bases between them. The CDR3 coding sequence is TGTGCCAGCAGCCAAGGGCAGGTAGGCAGGAATGAGCAGTACTTC. As protein: CASSQGQVGRNEQYF.

The V gene is TRBV6-6, the J gene TRBJ2-5; 7 bases align to TRBD1. Germline V gene lookup returns CDR1 MNHNY and CDR2 SVGAGI (reference sequence). Trimming cost V 5 bases and J 5 bases; bases outside gene matches: 2. CDR3 size: 12 residues. The CDR3 loop is CASSGTAETQYF. The CDR3 region has the DNA TGTGCCAGCAGTGGGACAGCGGAGACCCAGTACTTC.

The chain links TRBV6-5 to TRBJ2-5; no reliable D call. Trimming cost V 6 bases and J 1 base, with 15 bases left between them. Looked up from germline, CDR1 is MNHEY and CDR2 is SVGAGI. The CDR3 covers 15 residues. CDR3 protein: CASSPGRHAQETQYF. The CDR3 DNA reads as TGTGCCAGCAGCCCTGGTCGACACGCCCAAGAGACCCAGTACTTC.

The chain carries TRBV20-1 and TRBJ1-1, with D possibly TRBD1 on 5 matching bases. The CDR3 has 15 amino acids. Per germline, CDR1 DFQATT and CDR2 SNEGSKA (reference sequence). V was shortened by 6 bases and J by 5 bases, with 22 bases between the two germline ends. In DNA form, the CDR3 reads TGCAGTGCCCTAAACACCATGGGGGGGGGGACTGAAGCTTTCTTT. It specifies CSALNTMGGGTEAFF.

The table lists this clonotype with a few counts. V gene TRBV12-3 or TRBV12-4 combines with J gene TRBJ2-7, with D tentatively TRBD2 (6 bases). Between the trimmed V and J ends, which lost 5 bases and 0 bases, there was a span of 23 bases. The CDR3 contains 18 residues. CDR3 in amino acids: CASSGIVAGHLGSYEQYF. CDR3 DNA sequence: TGTGCCAGCAGTGGGATCGTGGCGGGGCATCTGGGCTCCTACGAGCAGTACTTC.

The rearrangement uses TRBV6-6 and TRBJ2-5, with D maybe TRBD1 (6 bases). The CDR3 spans 13 residues. V lost 5 bases and J lost 11, with 18 bases in between. Germline V gene lookup returns CDR1 MNHNY and CDR2 SVGAGI (reference sequence). The CDR3 region has the DNA TGTGCCAGCAGTCCTACTATCAGACAGGCTCAGTACTTC. It yields the protein CASSPTIRQAQYF.